What follows are 29 T cell receptor beta chains derived from one specimen sequenced in a study of cytomegalovirus exposure and HLA in healthy donors. Both 60 Vbeta primers and 13 Jbeta primers went into the PCR. The method was immunoSEQ multiplex PCR; TCRdb's version includes in-frame clones alone and lacks a portion of them. Of about 160,000 clones listed, less than 85% are singletons. The sample taken for sequencing was PBMCs. These TCRs come from a middle-aged man in good health and CMV-seronegative.

The rearrangement uses TRBV30 and TRBJ2-3, with 9 bases lining up with TRBD1. This CDR3 comprises 14 residues. Germline V gene lookup returns CDR1 GTSNPN and CDR2 SVGIG (reference sequence). V shed 5 bases, J shed 9 bases, and the junction held 12 bases outside the gene matches. The CDR3 DNA reads TGTGCCTGGGAAACTTCCGGGGGACAGGGAACGCAGTATTTT. Translated, it gives CAWETSGGQGTQYF.

The chain is built from TRBV5-1 and TRBJ1-1, with 10 bases that match TRBD1. Germline V lookup: CDR1 SGHRS, CDR2 YFSETQ. This CDR3 region has 13 residues. V lost 5 bases to trimming and J lost 7 bases; unmatched junction nucleotides: 5. DNA of the CDR3: TGCGCCAGCAGACCCCGGACAGGGGGTGAAGCTTTCTTT. Encoded protein: CASRPRTGGEAFF.

The CDR3: CAISGGQQETQYF. In nucleotides, the CDR3 is TGTGCCATCAGTGGCGGACAGCAAGAGACCCAGTACTTC. The chain employs TRBV10-3 and TRBJ2-5, with D maybe TRBD1 (6 bases). The CDR3 length is 13 residues. V lost 4 bases, J lost 2 bases, and 8 bases lay in between. Germline CDR1 ENHRY, CDR2 SYGVKD.

The chain combines TRBV12-5 with TRBJ1-4; the match to TRBD1 covers 8 bases. The CDR3 runs 17 residues. Germline lookup yields CDR1 LGHNT and CDR2 FRNRAP. V dropped 0 bases and J dropped 7; count of bases not matched to a gene: 10. CDR3 DNA sequence: TGTGCTAGTGGTTTGGTACGCCTTGACAGGGGAGGTGAAAAACTGTTTTTT. It yields the protein CASGLVRLDRGGEKLFF.

V and J are TRBV15 and TRBJ1-2; TRBD1 might be the D (6 bases). The CDR3 contains 16 residues. Germline V lookup: CDR1 LNHNV, CDR2 YYDKDF (reference sequence). V shed 1 base and J shed 0 bases, with 12 bases lying between them. The CDR3 coding sequence is TGTGCCACCAGCAGAGCCAGGGGACCGCCTAACTATGGCTACACCTTC. Protein product: CATSRARGPPNYGYTF.

The chain couples TRBV28 to TRBJ2-1; 9 bases match TRBD2. V was pared by 1 base and J by 6 bases, with 7 bases of the junction left unmatched. Germline V gene data show CDR1 as MDHEN and CDR2 as SYDVKM. The CDR3 covers 16 residues. DNA for the CDR3: TGTGCCAGCAGTTTATTTGCTAGCGGGGCGCTCAATGAGCAGTTCTTC. It translates to CASSLFASGALNEQFF.

This rearrangement joins TRBV30 to TRBJ1-2, with D maybe TRBD1 (5 bases). Germline V gene lookup returns CDR1 GTSNPN and CDR2 SVGIG (reference sequence). The CDR3 spans 12 residues. V was cut by 4 bases and J by 7 bases, with 13 bases left in between. In DNA, the CDR3 is TGTGCCTGGAATAGGGGCGGCGGTGGCTACACCTTC. Its protein is CAWNRGGGGYTF.

The V and J genes are TRBV6-4 and TRBJ2-3, with TRBD1 identical over 7 bases. The CDR3 totals 15 residues. The germline V gene has CDR1 MRHNA and CDR2 SNTAGT. The V segment lost 6 bases and the J segment 5 bases; nucleotides outside the gene matches: 11. The CDR3, as DNA: TGTGCCAGCAGCGCCACGACAGGGTCGTTAGATACGCAGTATTTT. This sequence encodes CASSATTGSLDTQYF.

The V and J genes are TRBV5-1 and TRBJ2-3; 9 positions agree with TRBD1. Losses at the gene ends were 1 base for V and 2 bases for J; bases not matched to a gene: 2. This CDR3 has 15 residues. In germline, CDR1 is SGHRS, CDR2 YFSETQ. The CDR3 loop reads CASSLWDRDTDTQYF. DNA for the CDR3: TGCGCCAGCAGCTTGTGGGACAGGGACACAGATACGCAGTATTTT.

The gene calls are TRBV27 and TRBJ2-5; possible D gene TRBD1, 6 bases. The DNA end is a closer match to TRBJ2-7, so the J assignment may be wrong. The CDR3 is 13 amino acids. CDR1 and CDR2 (germline): MNHEY, SMNVEV (reference sequence). CDR3: CASSLTGSYEQYF. The CDR3 DNA reads as TGTGCCAGCAGTCTCACAGGGTCCTACGAGCAGTACTTC.

This clone came up once. V gene TRBV7-3 combines with J gene TRBJ2-3; TRBD1 might be the D (5 bases). In germline, CDR1 is SGHTA, CDR2 FQGTGA. The CDR3 is made up of 12 amino acids. Trimming took 4 bases from V and 5 from J, leaving 7 bases between them. CDR3 nucleotides: TGTGCCAGCAGCTCGCAGGGAGATACGCAGTATTTT. This gives the protein CASSSQGDTQYF.

The table lists this clone with a few counts. This chain connects TRBV10-3 to TRBJ2-2; 10 nucleotides line up with TRBD2. Germline V gene lookup returns CDR1 ENHRY and CDR2 SYGVKD. V shed 3 bases and J 3 bases; nucleotides not matched to a gene: 7. The CDR3 sequence is 17 residues long. CDR3 loop: CAISEAVSGGYTGELFF. The CDR3 DNA follows: TGTGCCATCAGTGAAGCGGTTAGCGGGGGGTACACCGGGGAGCTGTTTTTT.

The J gene is TRBJ2-5, the V gene TRBV6-1, with TRBD1 identical over 10 bases. The junction had 6 bases not matched to a gene; V was cut back by 4 bases and J by 7 bases. CDR1 and CDR2 from the germline V gene are MNHNS and SASEGT. The CDR3 extends over 14 amino acids. DNA of the CDR3: TGTGCCAGCAGTGGCCCGGGACAGGGGATGACCCAGTACTTC. Translating it yields CASSGPGQGMTQYF.

The rearrangement links TRBV6-1 to TRBJ2-1, with TRBD2 matching over 13 bases. The CDR3 consists of 15 residues. Unmatched junction bases numbered 6, after V lost 6 bases and J lost 7 bases. The germline V gene has CDR1 MNHNS and CDR2 SASEGT. CDR3 bases: TGTGCCAGCAGGTCCGGGACTAGCGGGGTTAATGAGCAGTTCTTC. Translating gives CASRSGTSGVNEQFF.

Comments on this clone: At one end the junction does not follow the germline gene, possibly because of a read error. The V and J genes are TRBV5-6 and TRBJ2-6, with 7 bases fitting TRBD1. Looked up from germline, CDR1 is SGHDT and CDR2 is YYEEEE. This CDR3 region has 16 residues. CDR3 coding DNA: TGTGCCACAGGGGTGGGGACAGCCTCTGGGGCCAACGTCCTGCCTTTC. This encodes CATGVGTASGANVLPF.

V is TRBV9 and J is TRBJ2-7; possibly TRBD2 for D (6 bases). The CDR3 length is 13 residues. The V end lost 3 bases, the J end lost 9 bases, and 16 bases lay between the germline ends. CDR1 and CDR2 from the germline V gene are SGDLS and YYNGEE. The chain's CDR3 is CASSDAPRGVQYF. Written as DNA, the CDR3 is TGTGCCAGCAGCGACGCCCCCCGCGGGGTGCAGTACTTC.

This chain uses TRBV5-4 with TRBJ1-6; possibly TRBD1 for D (6 bases). The germline V gene has CDR1 SGHNT and CDR2 YYREEE (reference sequence). The germline V and J ends were trimmed by 4 bases and 9 bases, with 11 bases remaining between them. This CDR3 spans 13 amino acids. The CDR3 sequence is CASSTRDISPLHF. Here the CDR3 DNA reads TGTGCCAGCAGCACCCGGGACATTTCACCCCTCCACTTT.

The J gene is TRBJ2-5, the V gene TRBV20-1, with 11 bases lining up with TRBD2. Germline V gene sequence: CDR1 DFQATT, CDR2 SNEGSKA (reference sequence). The CDR3 has 11 amino acids. V lost 8 bases to trimming and J lost 9 bases; unmatched junction nucleotides: 5. The CDR3 DNA is TGCAGTCCCCTAGCGGGGGGCCCCCAGTACTTC. Translating gives CSPLAGGPQYF.

The chain uses TRBV9 and TRBJ1-5; D remains unclear. V gave up 4 bases and J gave up 5 bases, with 13 bases separating them. The CDR3 totals 14 residues. Germline CDR1 SGDLS, CDR2 YYNGEE. CDR3 sequence reads: CASSSGVTYQPQHF. The CDR3 bases are TGTGCCAGCAGCTCCGGGGTTACTTATCAGCCCCAGCATTTT.

This rearrangement joins TRBV5-6 to TRBJ2-2; no clear D. V lost 0 bases and J 6 bases, leaving 12 bases between the germline ends. This CDR3 spans 15 amino acids. Germline CDR1 reads SGHDT; CDR2 reads YYEEEE. CDR3 sequence reads: CASSLGWPFPGELFF. CDR3 in DNA: TGTGCCAGCAGCTTGGGGTGGCCCTTCCCCGGGGAGCTGTTTTTT.

V and J are TRBV12-5 and TRBJ2-7; the D is unclear. The CDR3 covers 14 residues. The germline V gene has CDR1 LGHNT and CDR2 FRNRAP. The ends were cut back, 0 bases at V and 4 bases at J, with 10 bases in the middle. The CDR3 coding sequence is TGTGCTAGTGGTTTGGTACCGGGTGATTACGAGCAGTACTTC. Protein: CASGLVPGDYEQYF.

This clone was detected a few times. The rearrangement links TRBV28 to TRBJ1-5; 8 nucleotides line up with TRBD1. J was trimmed by 11 bases and V by 6 bases; bases with no gene match: 12. The CDR3 loop spans 14 amino acids. CDR1 is MDHEN, CDR2 SYDVKM, per germline. CDR3 nucleotides: TGTGCCAGCAGCCCACCGGGACAGGTAAATTCCCAGCATTTT. It specifies CASSPPGQVNSQHF.

The chain couples TRBV4-1 to TRBJ2-5, with D tentatively TRBD2 (6 bases). This CDR3 has 17 amino acids. The germline gives CDR1 MGHRA, CDR2 YSYEKL. The V end lost 0 bases, the J end lost 2 bases, and 16 bases lay between the germline ends. The CDR3: CASSQDATGVGQETQYF. In nucleotides, the CDR3 is TGCGCCAGCAGCCAAGATGCAACGGGGGTCGGGCAAGAGACCCAGTACTTC.

This chain joins TRBV6-6 and TRBJ2-2; D is undetermined. Germline V gives CDR1 MNHNY, CDR2 SVGAGI (reference sequence). The length of the CDR3 is 16 residues. Trimming cost V 6 bases and J 1 base, with 15 bases left between them. The CDR3 bases are TGTGCCAGCAGGGCCGATGTACCCAGGAACACCGGGGAGCTGTTTTTT. As protein: CASRADVPRNTGELFF.

This sequence joins TRBV19 and TRBJ1-3; 7 bases are shared with TRBD1. The CDR3 is 15 amino acids. The V gene's germline CDR1 is LNHDA and CDR2 SQIVND (reference sequence). V dropped 5 bases and J dropped 7; count of bases not matched to a gene: 11. The CDR3 bases are TGTGCCAGTAGTCCAAGGGGGGACAGTCGGAACACCATATATTTT. Amino acid sequence: CASSPRGDSRNTIYF.

The chain has TRBV6-5 and TRBJ1-4; 10 nucleotides agree with TRBD1. Germline V gene lookup returns CDR1 MNHEY and CDR2 SVGAGI. This CDR3 region has 15 residues. V was clipped by 3 bases and J by 7 bases; unmatched bases: 5. The CDR3 DNA follows: TGTGCCAGCAGTTATTCGACAGGGGGCTTTGAAAAACTGTTTTTT. Translated, it gives CASSYSTGGFEKLFF.

The genes are TRBV27 and TRBJ1-1; D might be TRBD1 (5 bases). Germline lookup yields CDR1 MNHEY and CDR2 SMNVEV (reference sequence). Trimming pared 5 bases from V and 0 bases from J, leaving 10 bases between. The CDR3 extends over 14 amino acids. The CDR3 loop reads CASSLRQMNTEAFF. In DNA, the CDR3 is TGTGCCAGCAGTCTCCGACAGATGAACACTGAAGCTTTCTTT.

The genes are TRBV4-3 and TRBJ2-1; 9 nucleotides line up with TRBD2. This CDR3 contains 17 residues. The J segment lost 2 bases and the V segment lost 1 base, leaving 6 bases of the junction unmatched. The germline V gene encodes CDR1 LGHNA and CDR2 YSLEER. The CDR3 sequence: CASSQGWTSEAYNEQFF. The CDR3 DNA sequence: TGCGCCAGCAGCCAAGGGTGGACTAGCGAGGCCTACAATGAGCAGTTCTTC.

In its sample, this clone was seen once. The chain employs TRBV10-3 and TRBJ1-2, with D uncertain. Germline CDR1 and CDR2: ENHRY and SYGVKD. The CDR3 sequence is 15 residues long. Trimming took off 2 bases at V and 0 bases at J, with 10 bases between the two ends. Written as DNA, the CDR3 is TGTGCCATCAGTGAGGCGGTCTCCACTAACTATGGCTACACCTTC. It translates to CAISEAVSTNYGYTF.